The 5 T cell receptor beta chains below come from one sample, sequenced in a study of regulatory T cells in long-lasting Graves disease. The time point denotes: newly diagnosed GD, antithyroid drugs for less than 3 months. There was RNA extracted from PBMCs, and the TCR library was made from it. Researchers made TCR beta libraries by using iRepertoire HTBI primers and running Arm-PCR on CDR3 regions. TCRdb re-called the multiplex PCR reads with MiXCR, one entry per CDR3 protein. This table holds 680,000 or so distinct CDR3 sequences, roughly 15% found once. This same sample was also taken into another study, of T cells in Graves' hyperthyroidism and ophthalmopathy.

This specimen consisted of peripheral blood mononuclear cells (PBMCs), obtained at new diagnosis, from a patient treated with antithyroid drugs. Receptors were obtained from a woman in her twenties or thirties with Graves disease.

Turning to this clonotype: A clone one base away is much larger, so this may be a read error. V usage is TRBV5-1 and J usage is TRBJ1-1; D may be TRBD1 (5 bases). There are 14 residues in the CDR3. Germline CDR1 and CDR2: SGHRS and YFSETQ. The CDR3 DNA is TGCGCCAGCAGCTACAATGGGGGGAACACTGGAGCTTTCTTT. Residues: CASSYNGGNTGAFF.

This chain joins TRBV28 and TRBJ2-1, with TRBD1 as a possible D gene (5 bases). Germline lookup yields CDR1 MDHEN and CDR2 SYDVKM. CDR3 size: 17 residues. V lost 4 bases and J 7 bases, leaving 23 bases between the germline ends. The CDR3 region has the DNA TGTGCCAGCAGTTATGGGCCTACATCGGTGCCAGGGAATGAGCAGTTCTTC. This codes for CASSYGPTSVPGNEQFF.

There are many counts of this clonotype. This CDR3 reads CASSLDRGFGPYEQYF. As DNA, the CDR3 is TGCGCCAGCAGCTTGGACAGGGGGTTTGGCCCCTACGAGCAGTACTTC. This chain connects TRBV5-1 to TRBJ2-7; 8 bases line up with TRBD1. The CDR3 covers 16 residues. CDR1 and CDR2 from the germline V gene are SGHRS and YFSETQ. Trimming cost V 0 bases and J 2 bases; bases outside gene matches: 7.

Ten or more counts support this clonotype. The chain uses TRBV28 and TRBJ2-7; D gene uncertain. Germline CDR1 is MDHEN and CDR2 is SYDVKM. Trimming removed 3 bases at V and 3 bases at J, with 12 bases between. The CDR3 covers 14 residues. This CDR3 reads CASSLATLNYEQYF. CDR3 DNA sequence: TGTGCCAGCAGTTTGGCGACGCTGAACTACGAGCAGTACTTC.

This clonotype has ten or more counts. The chain couples TRBV18 to TRBJ2-5, with D hard to call. Germline assignment: CDR1 KGHSH and CDR2 LQKENI. V lost 0 bases, J lost 5 bases, and 10 bases lay in between. The CDR3 length is 14 residues. The CDR3 sequence: CASSPPSLHETQYF. CDR3 bases: TGTGCCAGCTCACCACCCAGTCTTCACGAGACCCAGTACTTC.